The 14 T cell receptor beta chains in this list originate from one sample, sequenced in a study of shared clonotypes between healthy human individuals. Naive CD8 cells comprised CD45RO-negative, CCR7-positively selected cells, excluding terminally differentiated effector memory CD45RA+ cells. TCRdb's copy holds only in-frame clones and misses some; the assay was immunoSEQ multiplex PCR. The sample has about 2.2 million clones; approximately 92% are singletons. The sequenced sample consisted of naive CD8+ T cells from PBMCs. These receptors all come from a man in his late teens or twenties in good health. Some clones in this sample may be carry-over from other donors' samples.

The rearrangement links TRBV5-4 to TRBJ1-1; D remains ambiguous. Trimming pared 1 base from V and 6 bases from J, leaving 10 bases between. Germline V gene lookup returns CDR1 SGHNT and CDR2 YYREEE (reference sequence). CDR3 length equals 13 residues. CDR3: CASSLMRGSEAFF. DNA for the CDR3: TGTGCCAGCAGCTTGATGCGGGGATCTGAAGCTTTCTTT.

In DNA form, the CDR3 reads TGTGCCAGCAGCCCTACGCGGAGAGCGCCGGGAAACACCATATATTTT. It translates to CASSPTRRAPGNTIYF. The rearrangement uses TRBV27 and TRBJ1-3; no definite D call. The CDR3 contains 16 residues. Trimming removed 6 bases at V and 4 bases at J, with 19 bases between. Germline assignment: CDR1 MNHEY and CDR2 SMNVEV (reference sequence).

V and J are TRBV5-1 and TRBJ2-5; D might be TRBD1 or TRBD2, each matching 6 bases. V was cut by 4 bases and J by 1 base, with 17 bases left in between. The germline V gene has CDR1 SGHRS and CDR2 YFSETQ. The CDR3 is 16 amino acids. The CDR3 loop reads CASSGLGGHLQETQYF. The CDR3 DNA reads TGCGCCAGCAGCGGGCTGGGGGGACACCTCCAAGAGACCCAGTACTTC.

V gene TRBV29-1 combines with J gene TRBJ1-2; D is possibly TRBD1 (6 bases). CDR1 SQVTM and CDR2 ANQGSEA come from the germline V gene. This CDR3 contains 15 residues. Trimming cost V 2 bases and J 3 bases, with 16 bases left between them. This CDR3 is CSVEPLGGPDYGYTF. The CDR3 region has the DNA TGCAGCGTTGAACCTTTAGGGGGGCCGGACTATGGCTACACCTTC.

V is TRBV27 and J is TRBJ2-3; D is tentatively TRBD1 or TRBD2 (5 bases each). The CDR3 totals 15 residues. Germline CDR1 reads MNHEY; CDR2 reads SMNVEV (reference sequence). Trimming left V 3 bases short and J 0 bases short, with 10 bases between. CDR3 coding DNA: TGTGCCAGCAGTTTTTTAGGGGAGAGCACAGATACGCAGTATTTT. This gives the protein CASSFLGESTDTQYF.

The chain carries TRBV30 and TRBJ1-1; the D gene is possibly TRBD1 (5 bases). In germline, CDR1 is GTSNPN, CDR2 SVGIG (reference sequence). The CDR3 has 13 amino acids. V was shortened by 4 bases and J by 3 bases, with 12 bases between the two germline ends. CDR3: CAWTHGADTEAFF. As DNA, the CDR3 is TGTGCCTGGACCCACGGGGCGGACACTGAAGCTTTCTTT.

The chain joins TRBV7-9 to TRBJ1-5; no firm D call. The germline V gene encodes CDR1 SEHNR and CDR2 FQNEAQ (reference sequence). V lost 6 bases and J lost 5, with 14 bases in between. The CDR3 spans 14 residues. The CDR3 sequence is CASSSTVWDQPQHF. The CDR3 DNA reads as TGTGCCAGCAGTAGTACAGTGTGGGATCAGCCCCAGCATTTT.

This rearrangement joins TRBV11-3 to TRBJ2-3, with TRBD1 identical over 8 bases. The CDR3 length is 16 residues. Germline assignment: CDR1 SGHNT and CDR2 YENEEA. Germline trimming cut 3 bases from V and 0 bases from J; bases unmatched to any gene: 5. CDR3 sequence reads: CASSFRTGSSTDTQYF. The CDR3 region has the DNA TGTGCCAGCAGCTTCCGGACAGGGTCTAGCACAGATACGCAGTATTTT.

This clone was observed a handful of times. The DNA of the CDR3 is TGTGCCAGCAGCCAGGGACAGGGCTACACTGAAGCTTTCTTT. Amino acids: CASSQGQGYTEAFF. V is TRBV4-2 and J is TRBJ1-1; 9 bases line up with TRBD1. The CDR3 spans 14 residues. Losses at the gene ends were 3 bases for V and 3 bases for J; bases not matched to a gene: 2. In germline, CDR1 is LGHNA, CDR2 YNFKEQ.

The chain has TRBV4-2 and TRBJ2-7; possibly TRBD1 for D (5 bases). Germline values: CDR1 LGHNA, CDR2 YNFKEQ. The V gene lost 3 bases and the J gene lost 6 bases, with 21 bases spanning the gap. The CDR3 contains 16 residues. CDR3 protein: CASSQDEGVIALEQYF. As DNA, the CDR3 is TGTGCCAGCAGCCAGGACGAAGGGGTTATCGCCCTCGAGCAGTACTTC.

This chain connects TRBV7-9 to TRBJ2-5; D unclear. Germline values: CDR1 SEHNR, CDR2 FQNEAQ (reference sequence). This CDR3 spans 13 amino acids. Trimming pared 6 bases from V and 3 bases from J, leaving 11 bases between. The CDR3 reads CASSSLGKETQYF. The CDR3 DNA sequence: TGTGCCAGCAGTTCTCTAGGGAAAGAGACCCAGTACTTC.

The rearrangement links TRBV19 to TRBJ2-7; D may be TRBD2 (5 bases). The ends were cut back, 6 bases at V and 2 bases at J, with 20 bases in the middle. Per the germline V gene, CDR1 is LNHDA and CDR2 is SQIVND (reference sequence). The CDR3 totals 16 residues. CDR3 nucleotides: TGTGCCAGTAGCGCAGCTTTCCGGACTGGGACCTACGAGCAGTACTTC. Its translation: CASSAAFRTGTYEQYF.

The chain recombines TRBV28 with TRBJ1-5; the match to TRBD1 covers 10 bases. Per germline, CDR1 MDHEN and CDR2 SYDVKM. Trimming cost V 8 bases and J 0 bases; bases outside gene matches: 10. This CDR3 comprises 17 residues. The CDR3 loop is CASEPGTGVYSNQPQHF. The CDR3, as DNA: TGTGCCAGCGAGCCCGGGACAGGGGTCTATAGCAATCAGCCCCAGCATTTT.

This chain's CDR3 is CASSLDVSSPDGYTF. In DNA form, the CDR3 reads TGCGCCAGCAGCTTGGACGTCAGTTCTCCTGATGGCTACACCTTC. This chain uses TRBV5-1 with TRBJ1-2; no firm D call. Trimming left V 0 bases short and J 6 bases short, with 15 bases between. The CDR3 length is 15 residues. The germline V gene has CDR1 SGHRS and CDR2 YFSETQ.